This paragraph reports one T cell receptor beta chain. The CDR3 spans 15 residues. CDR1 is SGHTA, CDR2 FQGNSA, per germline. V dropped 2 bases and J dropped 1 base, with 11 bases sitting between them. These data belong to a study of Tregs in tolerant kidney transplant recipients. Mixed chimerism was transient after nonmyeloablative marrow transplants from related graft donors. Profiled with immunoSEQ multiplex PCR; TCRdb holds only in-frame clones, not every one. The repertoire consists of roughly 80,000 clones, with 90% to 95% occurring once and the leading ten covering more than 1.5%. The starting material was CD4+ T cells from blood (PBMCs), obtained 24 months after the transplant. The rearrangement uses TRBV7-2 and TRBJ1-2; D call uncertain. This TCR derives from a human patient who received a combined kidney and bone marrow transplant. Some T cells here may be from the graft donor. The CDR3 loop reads CASSLKALFNYGYTF. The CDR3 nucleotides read TGTGCCAGCAGCTTAAAAGCTCTGTTTAACTATGGCTACACCTTC.